A selection of T cell receptor beta chains follows, all from one sample in a study of blood T cell repertoires in COVID-19. Clones were read by immunoSEQ multiplex PCR, and TCRdb kept only the in-frame ones, dropping some. There are about 150,000 clones in the sample; around 84% occur only once, and over 2% lies in the top ten. Specimen: peripheral blood. Receptor source: a man between 65 and 80 years old with acute or convalescent COVID-19. The CDR3 runs from the conserved cysteine through the conserved F or W. Each record gives: V gene, J gene, CDR3 protein.

V gene: TRBV4-1
J gene: TRBJ2-3
CDR3 protein: CASSHPSSGYYADTQYF

V gene: TRBV18
J gene: TRBJ1-1
CDR3 protein: CASSPPGQGLTAEAFF

V gene: TRBV11-2
J gene: TRBJ1-1
CDR3 protein: CASSSGVLNTEAFF

V gene: TRBV6-6
J gene: TRBJ2-7
CDR3 protein: CASSYVGASSYEQYF

V gene: TRBV12-5
J gene: TRBJ1-2
CDR3 protein: CASEWTGTYGYTF

V gene: TRBV28
J gene: TRBJ2-5
CDR3 protein: CASSLGDRGHQETQYF

V gene: TRBV28
J gene: TRBJ1-2
CDR3 protein: CASRTGGEGYTF

V gene: TRBV10-3
J gene: TRBJ1-3
CDR3 protein: CAISEGLSGSSGNTIYF

V gene: TRBV18
J gene: TRBJ1-1
CDR3 protein: CASSPSPRNTEAFF

V gene: TRBV14
J gene: TRBJ2-7
CDR3 protein: CASSVGTGTYEQYF

V gene: TRBV19
J gene: TRBJ2-3
CDR3 protein: CASSTRDRVMDTQYF

V gene: TRBV7-3
J gene: TRBJ2-2
CDR3 protein: CASSHGQNTGELFF

V gene: TRBV2
J gene: TRBJ1-5
CDR3 protein: CASSFGFRSNQPQHF

V gene: TRBV9
J gene: TRBJ1-6
CDR3 protein: CASSAGDSPLHF

V gene: TRBV28
J gene: TRBJ2-1
CDR3 protein: CASSFSPGLGSSYNEQFF

V gene: TRBV19
J gene: TRBJ1-2
CDR3 protein: CATSYTGQGEGYTF

V gene: TRBV5-1
J gene: TRBJ2-1
CDR3 protein: CASSLAKGEVRRSYNEQFF

V gene: TRBV5-1
J gene: TRBJ2-5
CDR3 protein: CASSPNGLGVSGTQYF

V gene: TRBV28
J gene: TRBJ1-6
CDR3 protein: CASSLADTTGLFSPLHF

V gene: TRBV5-6
J gene: TRBJ2-5
CDR3 protein: CASSLLGVETQYF

V gene: TRBV7-2
J gene: TRBJ1-5
CDR3 protein: CASSPTGPSNQPQHF

V gene: TRBV14
J gene: TRBJ2-1
CDR3 protein: CASSPLAGSPYNEQFF

V gene: TRBV6-2/TRBV6-3
J gene: TRBJ2-2
CDR3 protein: CASSWGDGELFF

V gene: TRBV7-9
J gene: TRBJ2-7
CDR3 protein: CASSLGQGGNEQYF

V gene: TRBV19
J gene: TRBJ2-5
CDR3 protein: CASSMWVAGGLETQYF

V gene: TRBV2
J gene: TRBJ1-4
CDR3 protein: CASRRGGTNEKLFF

V gene: TRBV1
J gene: TRBJ1-2
CDR3 protein: CTSAPPHGQSVDYGYTF

V gene: TRBV24-1
J gene: TRBJ1-2
CDR3 protein: CATRPAGRGYGYTF

V gene: TRBV9
J gene: TRBJ2-3
CDR3 protein: CASSATGAVTDTQYF

V gene: TRBV28
J gene: TRBJ2-1
CDR3 protein: CASSSSHRESSYNEQFF

V gene: TRBV6-5
J gene: TRBJ1-2
CDR3 protein: CASPPPGQGFVGYTF

V gene: TRBV5-6
J gene: TRBJ1-6
CDR3 protein: CASRLTGDSPLHF

V gene: TRBV19
J gene: TRBJ2-3
CDR3 protein: CASRRQGTDTQYF

V gene: TRBV2
J gene: TRBJ1-1
CDR3 protein: CASRTEGQPNTEAFF

V gene: TRBV2
J gene: TRBJ2-7
CDR3 protein: CASITGFSYEQYF

V gene: TRBV7-2
J gene: TRBJ1-5
CDR3 protein: CASSKEGRNSNQPQHF

V gene: TRBV25-1
J gene: TRBJ2-7
CDR3 protein: CASSEYGGPYEQYF

V gene: TRBV19
J gene: TRBJ2-1
CDR3 protein: CASSIDRLAGGYNEQFF

V gene: TRBV21-1
J gene: TRBJ1-6
CDR3 protein: CASSKGEKGQGYSPLHF

V gene: TRBV5-1
J gene: TRBJ2-7
CDR3 protein: CASSLATGPSYEQYF

V gene: TRBV5-4
J gene: TRBJ2-5
CDR3 protein: CASSKDRETQYF

V gene: TRBV11-2
J gene: TRBJ2-1
CDR3 protein: CASSFSTGGLEQFF

V gene: TRBV4-1
J gene: TRBJ1-6
CDR3 protein: CASSPRGGYDNSPLHF

V gene: TRBV19
J gene: TRBJ2-2
CDR3 protein: CASRWAGNTGELFF

V gene: TRBV6-5
J gene: TRBJ1-6
CDR3 protein: CASSYSQGMGSPLHF

V gene: TRBV19
J gene: TRBJ2-1
CDR3 protein: CASQTSGSYNEQFF

V gene: TRBV18
J gene: TRBJ1-3
CDR3 protein: CASSPPVQGTGNTIYF

V gene: TRBV6-5
J gene: TRBJ2-5
CDR3 protein: CASRGLTGWETQYF

V gene: TRBV6-5
J gene: TRBJ1-6
CDR3 protein: CASEGRGSPLHF

V gene: TRBV6-5
J gene: TRBJ1-4
CDR3 protein: CASRKQGAGEKLFF

V gene: TRBV5-1
J gene: TRBJ2-3
CDR3 protein: CASKYDSYTDTQYF

V gene: TRBV5-1
J gene: TRBJ1-2
CDR3 protein: CASSLEAGRFEGYTF

V gene: TRBV30
J gene: TRBJ1-1
CDR3 protein: CAWMPLGNTEAFF

V gene: TRBV7-2
J gene: TRBJ2-2
CDR3 protein: CASSLAGGVTGELFF

V gene: TRBV6-6
J gene: TRBJ1-5
CDR3 protein: CASSLQGARGQPQHF